What follows are 14 T cell receptor beta chains derived from one specimen sequenced in a study of blood T cell repertoires in COVID-19. Generated by immunoSEQ multiplex PCR, the TCRdb table keeps only in-frame clones and is missing some. The table includes a few hundred thousand clones, approximately 84% detected once. Source material: peripheral blood. The source is a woman aged 30 to 39 who had recovered from COVID-19.

The chain uses TRBV2 and TRBJ2-1, with 7 nucleotides matching TRBD2. The CDR3 spans 12 residues. J was trimmed by 7 bases and V by 4 bases; bases with no gene match: 1. The V gene's germline CDR1 is SNHLY and CDR2 FYNNEI. The chain's CDR3 is CASSVGGNEQFF. DNA of the CDR3: TGTGCCAGCAGTGTGGGGGGGAATGAGCAGTTCTTC.

CDR3 protein: CASRSPQGPHQPQHF. CDR3 DNA sequence: TGTGCCAGCAGATCCCCACAGGGGCCGCATCAGCCCCAGCATTTT. This sequence joins TRBV28 and TRBJ1-5; 7 bases line up with TRBD1. The J segment lost 5 bases and the V segment lost 6 bases, leaving 10 bases of the junction unmatched. This CDR3 is built from 15 residues. Germline values: CDR1 MDHEN, CDR2 SYDVKM.

This rearrangement joins TRBV9 to TRBJ1-3; possible D gene TRBD1, 5 bases. V lost 3 bases to trimming and J lost 0 bases, with 10 bases between them. In germline, CDR1 is SGDLS, CDR2 YYNGEE. The CDR3 is 15 residues long. In DNA, the CDR3 is TGTGCCAGCAGCGCACACAGGAGCTCTGGAAACACCATATATTTT. Translation gives CASSAHRSSGNTIYF. Full variable domain (rest looked up from reference TRBV9 and TRBJ1-3): DSGVTQTPKHLITATGQRVTLRCSPRSGDLSVYWYQQSLDQGLQFLIQYYNGEERAKGNILERFSAQQFPDLHSELNLSSLELGDSALYFCASSAHRSSGNTIYFGEGSWLTVV.

The chain combines TRBV9 with TRBJ2-7, with 7 bases fitting TRBD1. V gave up 0 bases and J gave up 6 bases; unmatched junction bases: 9. The CDR3 runs 15 residues. Germline V gene lookup returns CDR1 SGDLS and CDR2 YYNGEE. The CDR3 coding sequence is TGTGCCAGCAGCGTAGGGCAGGGGGTGGGGATCGAGCAGTACTTC. Residues: CASSVGQGVGIEQYF.

This chain uses TRBV6-5 with TRBJ2-7; 10 bases align to TRBD1. This CDR3 region has 15 residues. Germline CDR1 is MNHEY and CDR2 is SVGAGI. With V trimmed by 6 bases and J by 4 bases, 9 bases remained unmatched. CDR3 in amino acids: CASSAAGTGAYEQYF. The CDR3 region has the DNA TGTGCCAGCAGCGCCGCCGGGACAGGGGCTTACGAGCAGTACTTC.

This chain connects TRBV5-5 to TRBJ2-1; D gene uncertain. The V gene's germline CDR1 is SGHKS and CDR2 YYEKEE (reference sequence). The CDR3 has 15 amino acids. V gave up 4 bases and J gave up 0 bases, with 11 bases separating them. The CDR3 region is CASSLEIISYNEQFF. In nucleotides, the CDR3 is TGTGCCAGCAGCCTAGAGATAATCTCCTACAATGAGCAGTTCTTC.

The J gene is TRBJ1-3, the V gene TRBV9; 11 nucleotides line up with TRBD1. The CDR3 loop spans 16 amino acids. Germline CDR1 reads SGDLS; CDR2 reads YYNGEE. V shed 0 bases and J 7 bases; nucleotides not matched to a gene: 6. The CDR3 loop reads CASSVDLGQGVNTIYF. CDR3 DNA: TGTGCCAGCAGCGTAGATTTGGGACAGGGGGTCAACACCATATATTTT.

A note on this clone: One junction end disagrees with the germline gene, perhaps due to a read error. The chain has TRBV18 and TRBJ2-6; D perhaps matches TRBD2 (7 bases). The CDR3 is 15 residues long. Germline V gene sequence: CDR1 KGHSH, CDR2 LQKENI. The CDR3 sequence: CASSPGGLGSNVLTF. CDR3 nucleotides: TGTGCCAGCTCACCGGGGGGGCTTGGGTCCAACGTCCTGACTTTC.

The chain combines TRBV14 with TRBJ1-4; TRBD1 matches at 7 bases. This CDR3 region has 13 residues. V dropped 5 bases and J dropped 4; count of bases not matched to a gene: 1. CDR1 is SGHDN and CDR2 is FVKESK in the germline V gene. CDR3 residues: CASSRGHNEKLFF. Here the CDR3 DNA reads TGTGCCAGCAGCAGGGGGCATAATGAAAAACTGTTTTTT.

A note on this clone: With a much larger clone just one base away, this may be a read error. This same CDR3 is encoded by further DNA sequences in the sample. CDR3 sequence: CASSLGQNTEAFF. CDR3 sequence (DNA): TGTGCCAGCAGCTTGGGACAGAACACTGAAGCTTTCTTT. V and J are TRBV7-2 and TRBJ1-1; perhaps TRBD1 as D (6 bases). The CDR3 runs to 13 residues. Germline assignment: CDR1 SGHTA and CDR2 FQGNSA. V was cut by 3 bases and J by 1 base, with 6 bases left in between. The whole variable domain, filled in from reference TRBV7-2 and TRBJ1-1, reads GAGVSQSPSNKVTEKGKDVELRCDPISGHTALYWYRQSLGQGLEFLIYFQGNSAPDKSGLPSDRFSAERTGGSVSTLTIQRTQQEDSAVYLCASSLGQNTEAFFGQGTRLTVV.

This rearrangement joins TRBV19 to TRBJ2-4, with 7 positions matching TRBD2. Per germline, CDR1 LNHDA and CDR2 SQIVND (reference sequence). This CDR3 comprises 14 residues. The V gene end was trimmed by 9 bases and the J gene end by 1 base; junction bases not matched to a gene: 6. CDR3 amino acids: CASFGRGAKNIQYF. The CDR3 region has the DNA TGTGCCAGCTTCGGGCGGGGGGCCAAAAACATTCAGTACTTC.

V gene TRBV6-5 combines with J gene TRBJ1-2; D remains ambiguous. Germline V gives CDR1 MNHEY, CDR2 SVGAGI. The CDR3 has 15 residues. V lost 0 bases, J lost 4 bases, and 12 bases lay in between. The CDR3 DNA follows: TGTGCCAGCAGTTACTCCGGAACGGGTGGCTATGGCTACACCTTC. Residues: CASSYSGTGGYGYTF.

This rearrangement joins TRBV10-3 to TRBJ2-1; 10 bases are shared with TRBD2. Trimming cost V 7 bases and J 9 bases; bases outside gene matches: 12. The CDR3 has 15 amino acids. Germline CDR1 ENHRY, CDR2 SYGVKD. The CDR3 loop reads CAINALAGDSSEQFF. Here the CDR3 DNA reads TGTGCCATCAATGCCCTAGCGGGAGATTCTAGTGAGCAGTTCTTC.

This clone showed up just a few times. The chain joins TRBV27 to TRBJ2-1; a weak D match, TRBD2 (5 bases). V lost 7 bases, J lost 6 bases, and 16 bases lay in between. The CDR3 is made up of 14 amino acids. Germline V gene data show CDR1 as MNHEY and CDR2 as SMNVEV (reference sequence). The CDR3 reads CASKEGRWGNEQFF. The DNA for the CDR3 is TGTGCCAGCAAAGAGGGCCGGTGGGGCAATGAGCAGTTCTTC.